This TCR beta chain is drawn from a study of blood T cells in healthy people across ages. In germline, CDR1 is GTSNPN, CDR2 SVGIG (reference sequence). The ends were cut back, 4 bases at V and 11 bases at J, with 14 bases in the middle. The length of the CDR3 is 11 residues. Using a J-beta primer mix together with a sample-barcoded 5' primer, a second PCR was run for roughly 6 to 12 cycles. TCRdb redid the calling of the 5' RACE reads with MiXCR, one entry per CDR3 protein. The sample consists of about 1,000,000 distinct CDR3 sequences, under 45% of them appearing once. Study-wide results and limits: With donor CMV status unknown, expanded clonotype changes were possibly confounded.

Every donor contributed about 10 milliliters of peripheral blood by blood draw. A remark on this clonotype: The antigen is unknown.

The clonotype originates from a woman in her fifties or sixties in good health. The chain recombines TRBV30 with TRBJ2-5; D is perhaps TRBD2 (6 bases). The sequenced sample consisted of blood. CDR3 protein: CAWMGGLGQYF. For the CDR3, the DNA is TGTGCCTGGATGGGGGGATTGGGGCAGTACTTC.